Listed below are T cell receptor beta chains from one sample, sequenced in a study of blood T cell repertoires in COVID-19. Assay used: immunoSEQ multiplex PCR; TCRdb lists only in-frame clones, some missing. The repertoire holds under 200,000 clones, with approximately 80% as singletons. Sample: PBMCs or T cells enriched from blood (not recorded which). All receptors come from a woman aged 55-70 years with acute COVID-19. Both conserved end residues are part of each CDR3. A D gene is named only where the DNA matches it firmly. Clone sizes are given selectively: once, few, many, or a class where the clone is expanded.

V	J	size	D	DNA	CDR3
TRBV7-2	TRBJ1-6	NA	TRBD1	TGTGCCAGCAGCCTCCGAAGGACAGGATCACCCCTCCACTTT	CASSLRRTGSPLHF
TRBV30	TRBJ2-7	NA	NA	TGTGCCTGGAGTGTAGAACAGGGGGCTGCGGGAGGGCAGTACTTC	CAWSVEQGAAGGQYF
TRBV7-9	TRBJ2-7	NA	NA	TGTGCCAGCAGCTTTTTCGGAGGGTACGAGCAGTACTTC	CASSFFGGYEQYF
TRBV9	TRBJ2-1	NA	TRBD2	TGTGCCAGCAGCGTCACAGCGGCGGGGGAGGATGAGCAGTTCTTC	CASSVTAAGEDEQFF
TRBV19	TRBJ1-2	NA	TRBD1	TGTGCCAGTATGACGGGTCGACAGGGCGGCTACACCTTC	CASMTGRQGGYTF
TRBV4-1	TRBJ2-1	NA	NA	TGCGCCAGCAGCCAAGTTTCCGGGGAAGCCCTAGGGCGCAATGAGCAGTTCTTC	CASSQVSGEALGRNEQFF
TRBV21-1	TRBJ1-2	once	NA	TGTGCCAGCAGCCTATGCAGGGTTGTTGGCTACACCTTC	CASSLCRVVGYTF
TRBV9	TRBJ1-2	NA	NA	TGTGCCAGCAGCCCGTGGGCGAGCTCCTATGGCTACACCTTC	CASSPWASSYGYTF
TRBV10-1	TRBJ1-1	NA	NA	TGCGCCTACCCTCTCCGGGGGGAGGGGAACACTGAAGCTTTCTTT	CAYPLRGEGNTEAFF
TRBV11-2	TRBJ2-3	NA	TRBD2	TGTGCCAGCAGCACCGGACTAGCGGGGGACTACACAGATACGCAGTATTTT	CASSTGLAGDYTDTQYF
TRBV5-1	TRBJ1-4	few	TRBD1	TGCGCCAGCAGCCCTTTGGAGGGGGCGCAGGAAAAACTGTTTTTT	CASSPLEGAQEKLFF
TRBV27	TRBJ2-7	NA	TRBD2	TGTGCCAGCAGGGGGACTAGCGGGAGGGGAAACGAGCAGTACTTC	CASRGTSGRGNEQYF
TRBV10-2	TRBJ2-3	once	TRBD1	TGCGCCAGCAGACAGGGGGTAGTTGCAGATACGCAGTATTTT	CASRQGVVADTQYF
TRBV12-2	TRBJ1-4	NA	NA	TGTGCAAGGACGGGGGAGAAAAAACTGTTTTTT	CARTGEKKLFF
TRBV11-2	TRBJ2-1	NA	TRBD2	TGTGCCAGCAGCTTAGAACTAGCGGGGGGAGTGAATGAGCAGTTCTTC	CASSLELAGGVNEQFF
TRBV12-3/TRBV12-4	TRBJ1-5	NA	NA	TGTGCCAGCAGCCCAGCCCAAAGGAGGTCCCAGCATTTT	CASSPAQRRSQHF
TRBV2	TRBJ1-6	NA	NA	TGTGCCAGCAACGGGATTAATAATTCACCCCTCCACTTT	CASNGINNSPLHF
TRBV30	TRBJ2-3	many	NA	TGTGCCTGGAGTCGGGCAGGGGGGAAAGATACGCAGTATTTT	CAWSRAGGKDTQYF
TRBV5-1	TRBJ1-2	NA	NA	TGCGCCAGCAGCTCCCGAGCCCCCCGGGGCTATGGCTACACCTTC	CASSSRAPRGYGYTF
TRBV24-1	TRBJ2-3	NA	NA	TGTGCCACCAGTGATTTGGATGCGGCCCTACGCACAGATACGCAGTATTTT	CATSDLDAALRTDTQYF
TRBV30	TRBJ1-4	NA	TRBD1	TGTGCCTGGTCAGGACAGGGGCTTAATGAAAAACTGTTTTTT	CAWSGQGLNEKLFF
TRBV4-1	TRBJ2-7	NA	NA	TGCGCCAGCAGCCAAGAGGGACTTGAGCAGTACTTC	CASSQEGLEQYF
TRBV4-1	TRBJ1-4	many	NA	TGCGCCAGCAGCCAAGTAGGGAGGCAGGACACTGAAAAACTGTTTTTT	CASSQVGRQDTEKLFF
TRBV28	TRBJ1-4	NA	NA	TGTGCCAGCAGTGGCCTTGGTAAACTGTTTTTT	CASSGLGKLFF
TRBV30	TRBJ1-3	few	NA	TGTGCCTGGAGGGGGGGGCGCATGCCTGGAAACACCATATATTTT	CAWRGGRMPGNTIYF
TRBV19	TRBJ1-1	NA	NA	TGTGCCAGTAGTATCGGCAGGACCCAGGGAGAAGCTTTCTTT	CASSIGRTQGEAFF
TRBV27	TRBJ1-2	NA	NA	TGTGCCAGCAGTTTGTCCCGCGGCCGGGGGGTAGTCTTC	CASSLSRGRGVVF
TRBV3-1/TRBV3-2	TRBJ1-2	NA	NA	TGTGCCAGCAGCACCACCCCGGAGTTAGGCTACACCTTC	CASSTTPELGYTF
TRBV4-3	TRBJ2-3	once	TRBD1	TGCGCCAGCAGCCACCTAGACAGGGGAGAAGATACGCAGTATTTT	CASSHLDRGEDTQYF
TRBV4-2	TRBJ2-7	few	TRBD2	TGTGCCAGCAGCCAATCTGGGAGGGAAGACGGGCAGTACTTC	CASSQSGREDGQYF
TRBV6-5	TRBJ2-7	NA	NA	TGTGCCAGCAGTTATTTTATAGCCGCCGACGAGCAGTACTTC	CASSYFIAADEQYF
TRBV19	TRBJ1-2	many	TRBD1	TGTGCCAGTAGAAGACAGGGTTCTGGCTACACCTTC	CASRRQGSGYTF
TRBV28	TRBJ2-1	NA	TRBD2	TGTGCCAGCAGTCTTGGACTAGCGGCGACCAATGAGCAGTTCTTC	CASSLGLAATNEQFF
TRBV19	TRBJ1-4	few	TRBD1	TGTGCCAGTAGCCACAGGGGCGAAGATGAAAAACTGTTTTTT	CASSHRGEDEKLFF
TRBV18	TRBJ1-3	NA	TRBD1	TGTGCCAGCTCACCAGCCTCAGGGGGCTCTGGAAACACCATATATTTT	CASSPASGGSGNTIYF
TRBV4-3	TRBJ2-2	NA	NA	TGCGCCAGCAGCCAAGGGGCCGTACGAGACACCGGGGAGCTGTTTTTT	CASSQGAVRDTGELFF
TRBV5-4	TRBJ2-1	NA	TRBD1	TGTGCCAGCAGCCCGGGACAGAGCTACAATGAGCAGTTCTTC	CASSPGQSYNEQFF
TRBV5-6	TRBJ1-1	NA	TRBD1	TGTGCCAGCAGCAGGGGACAGGCCACTGAAGCTTTCTTT	CASSRGQATEAFF
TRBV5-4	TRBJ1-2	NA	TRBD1	TGTGCCAGCAGCTCGAGGACAGGGGTGAATGGCTACACCTTC	CASSSRTGVNGYTF
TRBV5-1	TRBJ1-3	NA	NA	TGCGCCAGCAGCTTGGAGATGGCCTCGGGGGGAAACACCATATATTTT	CASSLEMASGGNTIYF